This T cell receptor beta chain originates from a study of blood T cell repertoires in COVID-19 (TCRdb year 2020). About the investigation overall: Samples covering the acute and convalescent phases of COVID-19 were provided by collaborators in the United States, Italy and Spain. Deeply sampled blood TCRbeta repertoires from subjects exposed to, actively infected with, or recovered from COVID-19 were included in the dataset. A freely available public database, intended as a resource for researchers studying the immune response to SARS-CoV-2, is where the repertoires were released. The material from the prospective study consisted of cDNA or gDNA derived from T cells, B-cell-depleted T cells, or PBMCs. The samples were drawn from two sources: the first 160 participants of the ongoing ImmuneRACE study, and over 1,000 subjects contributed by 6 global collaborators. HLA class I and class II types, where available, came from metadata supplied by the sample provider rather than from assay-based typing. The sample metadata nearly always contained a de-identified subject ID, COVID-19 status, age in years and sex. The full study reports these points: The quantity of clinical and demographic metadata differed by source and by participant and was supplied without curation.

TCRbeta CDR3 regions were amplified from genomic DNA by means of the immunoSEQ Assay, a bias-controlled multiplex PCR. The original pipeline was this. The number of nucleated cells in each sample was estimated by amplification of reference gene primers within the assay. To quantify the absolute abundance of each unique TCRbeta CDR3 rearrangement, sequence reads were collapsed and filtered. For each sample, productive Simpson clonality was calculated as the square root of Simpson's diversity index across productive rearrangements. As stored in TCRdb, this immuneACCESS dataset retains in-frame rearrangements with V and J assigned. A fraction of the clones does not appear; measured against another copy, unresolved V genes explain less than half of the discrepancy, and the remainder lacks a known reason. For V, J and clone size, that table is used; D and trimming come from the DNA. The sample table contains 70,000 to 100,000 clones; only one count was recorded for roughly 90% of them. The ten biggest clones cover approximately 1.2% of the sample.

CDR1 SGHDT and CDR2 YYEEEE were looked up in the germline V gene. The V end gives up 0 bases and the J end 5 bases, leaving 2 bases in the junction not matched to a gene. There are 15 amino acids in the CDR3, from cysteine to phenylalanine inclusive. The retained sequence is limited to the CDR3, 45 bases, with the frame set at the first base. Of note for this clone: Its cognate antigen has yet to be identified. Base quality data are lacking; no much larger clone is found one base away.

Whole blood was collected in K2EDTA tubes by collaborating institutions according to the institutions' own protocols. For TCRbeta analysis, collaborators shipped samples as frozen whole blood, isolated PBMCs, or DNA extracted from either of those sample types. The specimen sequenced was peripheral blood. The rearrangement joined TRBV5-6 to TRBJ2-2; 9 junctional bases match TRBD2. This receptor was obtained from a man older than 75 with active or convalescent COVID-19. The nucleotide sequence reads TGTGCCAGCAGCTTGGTGCGGGGGGGTACCGGGGAGCTGTTTTTT. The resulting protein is CASSLVRGGTGELFF.